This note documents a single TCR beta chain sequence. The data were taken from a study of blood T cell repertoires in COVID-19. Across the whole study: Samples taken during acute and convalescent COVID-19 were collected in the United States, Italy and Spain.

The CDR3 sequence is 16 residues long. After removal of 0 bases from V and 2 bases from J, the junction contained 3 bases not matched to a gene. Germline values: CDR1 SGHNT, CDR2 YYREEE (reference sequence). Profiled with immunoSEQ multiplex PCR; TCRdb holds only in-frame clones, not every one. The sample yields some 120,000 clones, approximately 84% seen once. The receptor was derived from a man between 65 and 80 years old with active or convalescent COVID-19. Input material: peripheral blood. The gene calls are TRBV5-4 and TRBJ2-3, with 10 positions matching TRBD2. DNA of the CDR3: TGTGCCAGCAGCTTGGGCCTAGCGGGGGACACAGATACGCAGTATTTT. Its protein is CASSLGLAGDTDTQYF. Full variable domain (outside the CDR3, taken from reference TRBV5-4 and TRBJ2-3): ETGVTQSPTHLIKTRGQQVTLRCSSQSGHNTVSWYQQALGQGPQFIFQYYREEENGRGNFPPRFSGLQFPNYSSELNVNALELDDSALYLCASSLGLAGDTDTQYFGPGTRLTVL.